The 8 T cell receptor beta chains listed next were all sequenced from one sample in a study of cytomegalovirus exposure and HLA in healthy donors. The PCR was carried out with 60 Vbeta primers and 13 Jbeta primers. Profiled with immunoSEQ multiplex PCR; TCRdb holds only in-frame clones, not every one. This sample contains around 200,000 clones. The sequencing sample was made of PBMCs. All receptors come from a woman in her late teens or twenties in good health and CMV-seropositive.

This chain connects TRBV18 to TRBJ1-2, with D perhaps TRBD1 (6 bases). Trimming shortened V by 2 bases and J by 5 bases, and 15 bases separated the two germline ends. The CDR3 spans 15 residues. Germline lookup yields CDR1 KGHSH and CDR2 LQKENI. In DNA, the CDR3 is TGTGCCAGCTCACCAAGTACAGGGTGGTCATATGGCTACACCTTC. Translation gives CASSPSTGWSYGYTF.

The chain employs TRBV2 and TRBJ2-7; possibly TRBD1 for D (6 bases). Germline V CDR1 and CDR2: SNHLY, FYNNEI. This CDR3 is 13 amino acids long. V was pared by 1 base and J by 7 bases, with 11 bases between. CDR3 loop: CASSEGGQREQYF. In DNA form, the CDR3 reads TGTGCCAGCAGTGAAGGGGGGCAGCGGGAGCAGTACTTC.

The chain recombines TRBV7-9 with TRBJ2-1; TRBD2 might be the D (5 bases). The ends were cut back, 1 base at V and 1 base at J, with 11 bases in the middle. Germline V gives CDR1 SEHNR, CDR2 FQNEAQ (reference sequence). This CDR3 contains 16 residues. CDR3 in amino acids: CASSLEVLASYNEQFF. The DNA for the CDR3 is TGTGCCAGCAGCTTAGAGGTTCTAGCTTCCTACAATGAGCAGTTCTTC.

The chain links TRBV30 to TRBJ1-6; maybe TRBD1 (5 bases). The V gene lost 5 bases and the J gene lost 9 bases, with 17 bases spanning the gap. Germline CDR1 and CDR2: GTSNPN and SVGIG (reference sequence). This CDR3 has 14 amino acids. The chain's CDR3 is CAWGGIFGSSPLHF. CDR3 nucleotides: TGTGCCTGGGGGGGGATTTTTGGAAGTTCACCCCTCCACTTT.

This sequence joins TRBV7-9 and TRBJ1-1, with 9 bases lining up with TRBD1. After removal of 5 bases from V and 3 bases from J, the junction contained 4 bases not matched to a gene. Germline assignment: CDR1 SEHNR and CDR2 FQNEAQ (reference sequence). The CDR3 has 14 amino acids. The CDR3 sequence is CASSARTGDTEAFF. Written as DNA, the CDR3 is TGTGCCAGCAGCGCGCGGACAGGGGACACTGAAGCTTTCTTT.

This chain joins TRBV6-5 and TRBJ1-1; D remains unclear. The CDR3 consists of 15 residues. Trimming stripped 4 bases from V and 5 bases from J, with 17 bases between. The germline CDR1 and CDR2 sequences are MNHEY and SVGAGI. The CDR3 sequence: CASSSPRGGKTEAFF. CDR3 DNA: TGTGCCAGCAGTTCCCCTCGGGGAGGGAAAACTGAAGCTTTCTTT.

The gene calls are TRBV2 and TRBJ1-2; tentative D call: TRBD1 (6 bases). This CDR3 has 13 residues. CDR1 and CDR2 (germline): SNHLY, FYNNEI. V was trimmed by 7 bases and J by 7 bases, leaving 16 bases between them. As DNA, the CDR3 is TGTGCCAGCATGGGGAACAGGGTTGGTGGCTACACCTTC. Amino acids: CASMGNRVGGYTF.

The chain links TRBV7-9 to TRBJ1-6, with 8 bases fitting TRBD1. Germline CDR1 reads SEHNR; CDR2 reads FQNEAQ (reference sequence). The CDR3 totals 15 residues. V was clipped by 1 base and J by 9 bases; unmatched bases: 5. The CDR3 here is CASSLDQGAISPLHF. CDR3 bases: TGTGCCAGCAGCTTAGATCAGGGGGCGATTTCACCCCTCCACTTT. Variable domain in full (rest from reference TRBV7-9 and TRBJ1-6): DTGVSQNPRHKITKRGQNVTFRCDPISEHNRLYWYRQTLGQGPEFLTYFQNEAQLEKSRLLSDRFSAERPKGSFSTLEIQRTEQGDSAMYLCASSLDQGAISPLHFGNGTRLTVT.